The source of this TCR beta chain is a study of blood T cells in healthy people across ages. Study conclusions and caveats: Donors of long life had a larger count of naive CD4+ cells and greater diversity than aged donors. TCR beta diversity correlated strongly with naive T cell percentage.

Investigators took around 10 milliliters of peripheral blood from every donor. Concerning this clonotype: The antigen is not known.

Primed by a sample-barcoded 5' primer and a J-beta primer mix, a second PCR proceeded for 7 to 11 cycles. TCRdb recomputed calls from the 5' RACE reads with MiXCR, one row per CDR3 protein. The table lists 750,000 to 950,000 distinct CDR3 sequences, approximately 24% of them singletons. V lost 5 bases to trimming and J lost 5 bases; unmatched junction nucleotides: 3. The CDR3 spans 14 residues. Germline lookup yields CDR1 SGHTA and CDR2 FQGTGA. The sample was also linked to a second study, of T cells of mothers and their children. Per that paper: Mothers gave over 8.5 million TCR beta CDR3 reads each, and children several million each.

The sequence derives from a boy younger than 18 in good health. Sample: blood. V gene TRBV7-3 combines with J gene TRBJ2-4, with 10 bases that match TRBD2. The CDR3 here is CASSPSGGENIQYF. The CDR3 coding sequence is TGTGCCAGCAGCCCAAGCGGGGGGGAAAACATTCAGTACTTC.